This is a list of T cell receptor beta chains from one sample in a study of beta chain features in type 1 diabetes. The method was immunoSEQ multiplex PCR; TCRdb's version includes in-frame clones alone and lacks a portion of them. The sample contains 600,000 or so clones, 11% to 15% of which appear only once. Sequencing input: naive CD4+ T cells from blood. Every receptor here comes from a man aged 18 to 29 with type 1 diabetes. Both conserved end residues are part of each CDR3. The D gene is left open where the match is weak. Where a row states a size, it is once, few, many or the class of an expanded clone; other rows omit it.

V gene: TRBV18
clone size: -
D gene: TRBD1
J gene: TRBJ1-5
CDR3 protein: CASSPTEGANQPQHF
CDR3 DNA: TGTGCCAGCTCACCTACCGAGGGGGCCAATCAGCCCCAGCATTTT

V gene: TRBV9
clone size: -
D gene: -
J gene: TRBJ1-1
CDR3 protein: CASSHSDTEAFF
CDR3 DNA: TGTGCCAGCAGCCACAGTGACACTGAAGCTTTCTTT

V gene: TRBV29-1
clone size: few
D gene: TRBD1
J gene: TRBJ2-2
CDR3 protein: CSGRQGNTGELFF
CDR3 DNA: TGCAGCGGCCGACAGGGAAACACCGGGGAGCTGTTTTTT

V gene: TRBV7-2
clone size: few
D gene: -
J gene: TRBJ2-5
CDR3 protein: CASSSMYQETQYF
CDR3 DNA: TGTGCCAGCAGCTCTATGTACCAAGAGACCCAGTACTTC

V gene: TRBV6-1
clone size: -
D gene: -
J gene: TRBJ1-2
CDR3 protein: CASSDPTRLYGYTF
CDR3 DNA: TGTGCCAGCAGCGACCCGACTAGACTCTATGGCTACACCTTC

V gene: TRBV7-9
clone size: -
D gene: -
J gene: TRBJ2-2
CDR3 protein: CASSPGLTANTGELFF
CDR3 DNA: TGTGCCAGCAGCCCCGGACTGACCGCGAACACCGGGGAGCTGTTTTTT

V gene: TRBV7-9
clone size: -
D gene: -
J gene: TRBJ2-3
CDR3 protein: CASSLVSTDTQYF
CDR3 DNA: TGTGCCAGCAGCTTGGTTAGCACAGATACGCAGTATTTT

V gene: TRBV29-1
clone size: few
D gene: TRBD1
J gene: TRBJ1-1
CDR3 protein: CSVEEGGRNRGRGTEAFF
CDR3 DNA: TGCAGCGTTGAAGAAGGAGGGAGGAACAGGGGGCGAGGGACTGAAGCTTTCTTT

V gene: TRBV7-2
clone size: few
D gene: TRBD2
J gene: TRBJ2-7
CDR3 protein: CASSPQRGGYEQYF
CDR3 DNA: TGTGCCAGCAGCCCACAGCGGGGGGGCTACGAGCAGTACTTC

V gene: TRBV7-2
clone size: -
D gene: TRBD1
J gene: TRBJ2-5
CDR3 protein: CASSTGGQRETQYF
CDR3 DNA: TGTGCCAGCAGCACAGGGGGACAGAGAGAGACCCAGTACTTC

V gene: TRBV30
clone size: few
D gene: -
J gene: TRBJ1-2
CDR3 protein: CAWSGLTGYGYTF
CDR3 DNA: TGTGCCTGGAGTGGATTGACTGGGTATGGCTACACCTTC

V gene: TRBV29-1
clone size: -
D gene: TRBD1
J gene: TRBJ1-1
CDR3 protein: CSVVPGGWTEAFF
CDR3 DNA: TGCAGCGTTGTCCCAGGGGGTTGGACTGAAGCTTTCTTT

V gene: TRBV5-1
clone size: few
D gene: TRBD1
J gene: TRBJ2-6
CDR3 protein: CASSRASTGDSSGANVLTF
CDR3 DNA: TGCGCCAGCAGCCGGGCCAGCACAGGGGATAGCTCTGGGGCCAACGTCCTGACTTTC

V gene: TRBV20-1
clone size: -
D gene: -
J gene: TRBJ2-1
CDR3 protein: CSATIDEQFF
CDR3 DNA: TGCAGTGCTACTATTGATGAGCAGTTCTTC

V gene: TRBV28
clone size: -
D gene: -
J gene: TRBJ2-3
CDR3 protein: CASRGHGTDTQYF
CDR3 DNA: TGTGCCAGCAGGGGTCATGGCACAGATACGCAGTATTTT

V gene: TRBV29-1
clone size: -
D gene: TRBD1
J gene: TRBJ1-1
CDR3 protein: CSVAPGTAGREAFF
CDR3 DNA: TGCAGCGTTGCGCCAGGGACAGCCGGCAGGGAAGCTTTCTTT

V gene: TRBV5-4
clone size: few
D gene: TRBD1
J gene: TRBJ2-1
CDR3 protein: CASSSGQGVPNEQFF
CDR3 DNA: TGTGCCAGCAGCTCGGGACAGGGGGTACCCAATGAGCAGTTCTTC

V gene: TRBV10-2
clone size: few
D gene: TRBD2
J gene: TRBJ2-7
CDR3 protein: CASRIAGEWSYEQYF
CDR3 DNA: TGCGCCAGCAGGATAGCGGGAGAATGGTCCTACGAGCAGTACTTC

V gene: TRBV28
clone size: -
D gene: -
J gene: TRBJ1-2
CDR3 protein: CASSLGQVAGYTF
CDR3 DNA: TGTGCCAGCAGTTTAGGGCAGGTAGCCGGCTACACCTTC

V gene: TRBV30
clone size: few
D gene: -
J gene: TRBJ1-2
CDR3 protein: CAWRPGPNYGYTF
CDR3 DNA: TGTGCCTGGAGGCCCGGGCCTAACTATGGCTACACCTTC

V gene: TRBV7-2
clone size: few
D gene: TRBD1
J gene: TRBJ1-5
CDR3 protein: CASSRTGGEPQHF
CDR3 DNA: TGTGCCAGCAGCCGGACAGGGGGTGAACCCCAGCATTTT

V gene: TRBV19
clone size: -
D gene: -
J gene: TRBJ2-1
CDR3 protein: CASIGGTPYNEQFF
CDR3 DNA: TGTGCCAGTATTGGCGGGACCCCTTACAATGAGCAGTTCTTC

V gene: TRBV4-2
clone size: -
D gene: -
J gene: TRBJ2-1
CDR3 protein: CASSQDRILTREQFF
CDR3 DNA: TGTGCCAGCAGCCAAGATAGGATCCTCACAAGGGAGCAGTTCTTC

V gene: TRBV5-1
clone size: few
D gene: TRBD2
J gene: TRBJ2-7
CDR3 protein: CASSEGLAGRYEQYF
CDR3 DNA: TGCGCCAGCAGCGAGGGACTAGCGGGGCGCTACGAGCAGTACTTC

V gene: TRBV19
clone size: -
D gene: -
J gene: TRBJ2-7
CDR3 protein: CASSIGLAYYEQYF
CDR3 DNA: TGTGCCAGTAGTATTGGGCTAGCATACTACGAGCAGTACTTC

V gene: TRBV6-6
clone size: few
D gene: TRBD1
J gene: TRBJ2-7
CDR3 protein: CASTTDRSSYEQYF
CDR3 DNA: TGTGCCAGCACCACGGACAGGAGCTCCTACGAGCAGTACTTC

V gene: TRBV18
clone size: -
D gene: TRBD2
J gene: TRBJ2-5
CDR3 protein: CASSPPTSGGSGTQYF
CDR3 DNA: TGTGCCAGCTCACCACCGACTAGCGGGGGCAGTGGGACCCAGTACTTC

V gene: TRBV6-6
clone size: few
D gene: TRBD1
J gene: TRBJ2-7
CDR3 protein: CASSSLRQGSTYEQYF
CDR3 DNA: TGTGCCAGCAGTTCCTTAAGACAGGGGAGCACCTACGAGCAGTACTTC

V gene: TRBV30
clone size: -
D gene: TRBD1
J gene: TRBJ2-5
CDR3 protein: CAWSVGTEETQYF
CDR3 DNA: TGTGCCTGGAGTGTAGGGACAGAAGAGACCCAGTACTTC

V gene: TRBV11-1
clone size: few
D gene: TRBD1
J gene: TRBJ2-1
CDR3 protein: CASSPSDRAPYNEQFF
CDR3 DNA: TGTGCCAGCAGCCCCTCGGACAGGGCCCCCTACAATGAGCAGTTCTTC

V gene: TRBV27
clone size: few
D gene: -
J gene: TRBJ2-1
CDR3 protein: CATRGRGSYNEQFF
CDR3 DNA: TGTGCCACCCGAGGTAGGGGCAGCTACAATGAGCAGTTCTTC

V gene: TRBV6-5
clone size: few
D gene: -
J gene: TRBJ2-7
CDR3 protein: CASSPSSAYEQYF
CDR3 DNA: TGTGCCAGCAGTCCTTCGTCGGCCTACGAGCAGTACTTC

V gene: TRBV7-2
clone size: -
D gene: TRBD1
J gene: TRBJ1-2
CDR3 protein: CASSRGTAGPGRYTF
CDR3 DNA: TGTGCCAGCAGCCGGGGGACAGCAGGCCCTGGCCGCTACACCTTC

V gene: TRBV5-1
clone size: -
D gene: TRBD1
J gene: TRBJ1-5
CDR3 protein: CASSPSGGAGSNQPQHF
CDR3 DNA: TGCGCCAGCAGCCCCTCAGGGGGCGCGGGGAGCAATCAGCCCCAGCATTTT

V gene: TRBV7-2
clone size: -
D gene: -
J gene: TRBJ2-7
CDR3 protein: CASSLEGVATYEQYF
CDR3 DNA: TGTGCCAGCAGCTTAGAAGGCGTGGCTACCTACGAGCAGTACTTC